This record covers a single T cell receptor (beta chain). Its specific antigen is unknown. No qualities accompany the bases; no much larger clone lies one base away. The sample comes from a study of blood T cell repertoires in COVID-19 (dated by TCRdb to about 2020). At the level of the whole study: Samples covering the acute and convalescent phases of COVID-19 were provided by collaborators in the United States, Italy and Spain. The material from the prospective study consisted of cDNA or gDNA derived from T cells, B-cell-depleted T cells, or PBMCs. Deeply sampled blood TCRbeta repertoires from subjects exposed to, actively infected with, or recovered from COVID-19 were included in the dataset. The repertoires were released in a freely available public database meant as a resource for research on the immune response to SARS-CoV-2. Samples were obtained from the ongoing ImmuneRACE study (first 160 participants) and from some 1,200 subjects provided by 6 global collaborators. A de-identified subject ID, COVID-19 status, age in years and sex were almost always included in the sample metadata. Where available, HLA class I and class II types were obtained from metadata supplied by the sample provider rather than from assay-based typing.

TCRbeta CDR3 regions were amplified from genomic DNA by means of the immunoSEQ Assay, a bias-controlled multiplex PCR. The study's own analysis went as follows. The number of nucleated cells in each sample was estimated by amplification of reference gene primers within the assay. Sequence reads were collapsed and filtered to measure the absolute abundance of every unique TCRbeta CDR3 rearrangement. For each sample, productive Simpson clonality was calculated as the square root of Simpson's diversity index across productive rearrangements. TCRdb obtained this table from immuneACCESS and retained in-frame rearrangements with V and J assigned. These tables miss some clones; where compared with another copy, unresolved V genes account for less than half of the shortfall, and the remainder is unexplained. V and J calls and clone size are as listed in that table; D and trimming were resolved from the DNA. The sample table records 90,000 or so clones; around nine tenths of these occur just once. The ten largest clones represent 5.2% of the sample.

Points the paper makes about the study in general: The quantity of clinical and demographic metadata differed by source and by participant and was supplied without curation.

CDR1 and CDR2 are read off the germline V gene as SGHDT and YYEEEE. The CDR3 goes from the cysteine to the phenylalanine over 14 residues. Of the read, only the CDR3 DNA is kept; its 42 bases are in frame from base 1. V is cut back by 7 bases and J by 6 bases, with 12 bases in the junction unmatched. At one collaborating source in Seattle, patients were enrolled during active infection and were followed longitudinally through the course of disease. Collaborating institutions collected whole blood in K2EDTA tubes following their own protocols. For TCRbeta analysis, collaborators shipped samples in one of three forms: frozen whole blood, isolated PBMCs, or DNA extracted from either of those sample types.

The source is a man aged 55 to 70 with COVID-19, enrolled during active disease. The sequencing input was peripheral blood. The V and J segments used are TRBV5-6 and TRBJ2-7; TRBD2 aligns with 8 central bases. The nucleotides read TGTGCCAGCGAAAGACTAGCGCGGCGCCCCGAGCAGTACTTC. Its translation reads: CASERLARRPEQYF.